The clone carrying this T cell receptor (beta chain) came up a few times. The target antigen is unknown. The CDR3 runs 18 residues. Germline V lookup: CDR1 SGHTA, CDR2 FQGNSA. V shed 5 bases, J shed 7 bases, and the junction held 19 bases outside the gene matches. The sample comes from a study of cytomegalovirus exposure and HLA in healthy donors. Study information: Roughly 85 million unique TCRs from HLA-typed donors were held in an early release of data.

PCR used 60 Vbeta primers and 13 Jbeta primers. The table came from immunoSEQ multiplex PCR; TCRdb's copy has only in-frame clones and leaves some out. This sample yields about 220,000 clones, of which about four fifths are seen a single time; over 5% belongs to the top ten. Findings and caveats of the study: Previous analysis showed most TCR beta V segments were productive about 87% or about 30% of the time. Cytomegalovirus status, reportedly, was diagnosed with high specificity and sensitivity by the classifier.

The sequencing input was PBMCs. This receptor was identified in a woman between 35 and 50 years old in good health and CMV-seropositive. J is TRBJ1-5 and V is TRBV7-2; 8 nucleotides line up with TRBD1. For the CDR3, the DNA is TGTGCCAGCAGCCCTTATCGATGGACAGGGAGGGGGGGGCAGCCCCAGCATTTT. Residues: CASSPYRWTGRGGQPQHF.